The present T cell receptor beta chain was sequenced within a study of tumor-infiltrating lymphocytes in primary liver carcinoma. Overall study: Samples yielded about 3.5 to 8 million productive TCRbeta reads, similar across tissue types. Study-level points and caveats: Significantly greater top-250-clone fractions characterized tumors relative to blood (p = 0.039). Lower overlap was observed for tumor-adjacent and tumor-blood pairs relative to tumor region pairs.

This CDR3 contains 14 residues. CDR1 is SGHNT, CDR2 YYREEE, per germline (reference sequence). With regard to this clonotype: Its matching antigen is unknown. One junction end disagrees with the germline gene, perhaps due to a read error.

The template, roughly 510 ng total RNA, yielded TCR beta cDNA made with a constant-region primer. Slightly modified ARM-PCR served as the procedure for the TCR beta libraries. These libraries came from three rounds of nested multiplex PCR. The two initial PCR rounds, approximately 10 cycles each, used TRBV1-TRBV30 forward and C-beta reverse primers. TCRdb passed the multiplex PCR reads through MiXCR, listing each CDR3 protein once. The table lists just under 95,000 distinct CDR3 sequences, about 70% of them singletons. DNA and RNA were both co-extracted from 20-30 mg of bulk tissue that had not been sorted.

The rearrangement uses TRBV5-4 and TRBJ1-6; no clear D. Sequenced input: tumor-adjacent normal liver tissue. This TCR came from a man between 40 and 49 years old with primary liver carcinoma and hepatitis B virus infection. The CDR3 DNA reads TGTGCCAACAGCTTGGATCTGACAAATTCACCCCTCCACTTT. It is translated as CANSLDLTNSPLHF. Full variable domain (rest looked up from reference TRBV5-4 and TRBJ1-6): ETGVTQSPTHLIKTRGQQVTLRCSSQSGHNTVSWYQQALGQGPQFIFQYYREEENGRGNFPPRFSGLQFPNYSSELNVNALELDDSALYLCANSLDLTNSPLHFGNGTRLTVT.